This TCR beta chain came from a study of blood T cell repertoires in COVID-19. Looking at the study overall: Some COVID-19 samples were acute and others convalescent; all came from the United States, Italy and Spain. From T cells, B-cell-depleted T cells, or PBMCs came the material, which was cDNA or gDNA.

Per the study methods: Cell counts per sample came from amplifying reference gene primers. Here immunoSEQ multiplex PCR was the method, and the copy in TCRdb shows in-frame clones only, minus some. V, J and clone size derive from that table, while D and trimming were established from the DNA sequence. The table records roughly 50,000 clones, less than 90% of them present only once. CDR3 size: 12 residues. With 3 bases removed from V and 4 bases from J, the gap between germline ends came to 5 bases. Germline V CDR1 and CDR2: SGDLS, YYNGEE. The sample was peripheral blood. The chain links TRBV9 to TRBJ1-3, with D possibly matching TRBD1 (5 bases). The source of this sequence is a human donor with active COVID-19. The donor label of this sample is uncertain. The DNA for the CDR3 is TGTGCCAGCAGCGGGACAGGAAACACCATATATTTT. The encoded protein is CASSGTGNTIYF.